The 2 T cell receptor beta chains below come from one sample, sequenced in a study of OX40 agonist ivuxolimab in advanced cancers. Here immunoSEQ multiplex PCR was the method, and the copy in TCRdb shows in-frame clones only, minus some. This table holds some 50,000 clones, over 75% found once. The starting material was CD4+ or CD8+ T cells sorted from blood, obtained in a trial of the OX40 agonist ivuxolimab. Source of these receptors: an adult with an advanced solid tumor such as melanoma, head and neck, liver or kidney cancer.

The chain couples TRBV2 to TRBJ2-3; 16 bases match TRBD2. The germline V gene has CDR1 SNHLY and CDR2 FYNNEI. J lost 1 base, V lost 5 bases, and 3 bases had no gene match. This CDR3 comprises 17 residues. This chain's CDR3 is CASSPGLAGGGTDTQYF. For the CDR3, the DNA is TGTGCCAGCAGTCCGGGACTAGCGGGGGGGGGCACAGATACGCAGTATTTT.

V usage is TRBV7-8 and J usage is TRBJ1-2, with D possibly matching TRBD1 (6 bases). The CDR3 is made up of 14 amino acids. Germline lookup yields CDR1 SGHVS and CDR2 FQNEAQ. Between the trimmed V and J ends, which lost 1 base and 4 bases, there was a span of 10 bases. CDR3 nucleotide sequence: TGTGCCAGCAGCTTAGTCACAGGGCCCTATGGCTACACCTTC. Amino acids: CASSLVTGPYGYTF.